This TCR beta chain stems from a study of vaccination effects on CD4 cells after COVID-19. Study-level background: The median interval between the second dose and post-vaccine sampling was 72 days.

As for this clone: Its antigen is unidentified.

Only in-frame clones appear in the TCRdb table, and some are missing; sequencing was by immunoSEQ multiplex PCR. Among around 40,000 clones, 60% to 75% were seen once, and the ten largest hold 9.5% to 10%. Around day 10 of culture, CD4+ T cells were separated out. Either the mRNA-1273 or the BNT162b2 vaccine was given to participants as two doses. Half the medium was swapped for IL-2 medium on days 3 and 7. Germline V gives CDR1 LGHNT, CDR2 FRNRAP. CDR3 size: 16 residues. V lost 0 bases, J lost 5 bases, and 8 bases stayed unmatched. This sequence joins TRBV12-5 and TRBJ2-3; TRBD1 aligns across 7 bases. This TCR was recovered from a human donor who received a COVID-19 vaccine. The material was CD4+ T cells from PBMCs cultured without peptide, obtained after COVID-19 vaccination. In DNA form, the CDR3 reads TGTGCTAGTGGTTTGGTACAGGGGTCCGCGGGAGATACGCAGTATTTT. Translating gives CASGLVQGSAGDTQYF.